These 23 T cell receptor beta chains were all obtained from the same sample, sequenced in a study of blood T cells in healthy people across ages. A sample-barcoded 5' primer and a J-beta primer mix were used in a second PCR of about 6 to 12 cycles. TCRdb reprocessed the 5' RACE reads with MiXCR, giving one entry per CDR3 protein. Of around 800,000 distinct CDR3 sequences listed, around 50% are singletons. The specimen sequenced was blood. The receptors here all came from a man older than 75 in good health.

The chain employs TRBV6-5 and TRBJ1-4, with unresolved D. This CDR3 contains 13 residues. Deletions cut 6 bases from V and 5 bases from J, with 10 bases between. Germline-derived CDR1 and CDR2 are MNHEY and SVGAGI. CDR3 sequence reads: CASRDGHNEKLFF. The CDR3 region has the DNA TGTGCCAGCAGGGACGGTCACAATGAAAAACTGTTTTTT.

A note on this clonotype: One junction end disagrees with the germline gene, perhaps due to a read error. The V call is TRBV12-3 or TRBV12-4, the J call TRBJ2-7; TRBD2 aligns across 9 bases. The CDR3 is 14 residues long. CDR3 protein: CASGLWLAGREQYF. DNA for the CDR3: TGTGCCAGCGGTTTATGGCTAGCGGGAAGGGAGCAGTACTTC.

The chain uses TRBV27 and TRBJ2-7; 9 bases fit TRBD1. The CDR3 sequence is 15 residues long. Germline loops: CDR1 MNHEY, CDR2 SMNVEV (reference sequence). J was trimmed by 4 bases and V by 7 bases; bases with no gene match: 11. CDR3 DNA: TGTGCCAGCACCCACACCGGACAGGGGTTATACGAGCAGTACTTC. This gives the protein CASTHTGQGLYEQYF.

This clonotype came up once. The CDR3, as DNA: TGCAGTGCATGGATGGGGTCTGGGGCCAACGTCCTGACTTTC. It encodes CSAWMGSGANVLTF. The chain couples TRBV20-1 to TRBJ2-6; D is ambiguous. Germline CDR1 reads DFQATT; CDR2 reads SNEGSKA (reference sequence). This CDR3 is built from 14 residues. Trimming left V 6 bases short and J 1 base short, with 10 bases between.

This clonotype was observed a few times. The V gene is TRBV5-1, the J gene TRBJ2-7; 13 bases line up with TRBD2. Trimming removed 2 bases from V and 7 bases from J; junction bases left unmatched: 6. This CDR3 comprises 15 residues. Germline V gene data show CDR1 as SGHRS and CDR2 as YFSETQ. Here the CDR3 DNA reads TGCGCCAGCAGCTTCGGACTAGCGGGAGTCACTGAGCAGTACTTC. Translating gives CASSFGLAGVTEQYF.

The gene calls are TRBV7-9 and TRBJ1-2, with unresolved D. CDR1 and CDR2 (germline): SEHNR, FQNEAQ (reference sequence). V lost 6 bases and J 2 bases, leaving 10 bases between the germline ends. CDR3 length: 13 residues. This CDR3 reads CASRPDTNYGYTF. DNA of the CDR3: TGTGCCAGCAGACCTGACACCAACTATGGCTACACCTTC.

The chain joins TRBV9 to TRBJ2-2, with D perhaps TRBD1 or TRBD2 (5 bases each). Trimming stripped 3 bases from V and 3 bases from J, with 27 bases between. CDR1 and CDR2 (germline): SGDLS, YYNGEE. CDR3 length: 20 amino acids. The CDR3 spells CASSAAVLMGPSGYTGELFF. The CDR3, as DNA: TGTGCCAGCAGCGCAGCTGTCCTCATGGGACCAAGTGGGTACACCGGGGAGCTGTTTTTT. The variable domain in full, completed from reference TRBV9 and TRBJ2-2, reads DSGVTQTPKHLITATGQRVTLRCSPRSGDLSVYWYQQSLDQGLQFLIQYYNGEERAKGNILERFSAQQFPDLHSELNLSSLELGDSALYFCASSAAVLMGPSGYTGELFFGEGSRLTVL.

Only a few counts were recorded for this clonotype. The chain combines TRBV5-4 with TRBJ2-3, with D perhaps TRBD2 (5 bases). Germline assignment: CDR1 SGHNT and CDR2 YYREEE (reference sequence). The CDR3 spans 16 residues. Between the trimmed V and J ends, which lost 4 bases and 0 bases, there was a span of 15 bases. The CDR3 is CASSPLRADSTDTQYF. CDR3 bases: TGTGCCAGCAGCCCGCTTCGAGCGGACAGCACAGATACGCAGTATTTT.

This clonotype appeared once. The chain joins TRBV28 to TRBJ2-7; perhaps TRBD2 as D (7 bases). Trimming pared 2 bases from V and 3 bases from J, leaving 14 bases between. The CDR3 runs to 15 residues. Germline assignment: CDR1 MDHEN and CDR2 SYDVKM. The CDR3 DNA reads TGTGCCAGCAGTTTAGGGGGGGCTAGTGGCTACGAGCAGTACTTC. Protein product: CASSLGGASGYEQYF.

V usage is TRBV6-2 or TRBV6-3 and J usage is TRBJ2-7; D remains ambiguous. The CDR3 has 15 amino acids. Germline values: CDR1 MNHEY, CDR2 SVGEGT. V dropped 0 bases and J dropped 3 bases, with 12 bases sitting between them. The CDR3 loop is CASSYSTSGRYEQYF. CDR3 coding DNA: TGTGCCAGCAGTTACTCGACTTCAGGCCGCTACGAGCAGTACTTC.

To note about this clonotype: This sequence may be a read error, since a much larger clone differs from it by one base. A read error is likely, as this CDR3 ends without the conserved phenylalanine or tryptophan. The CDR3 loop reads CASSPLGRDNYEQYI. DNA for the CDR3: TGTGCCAGCAGCCCGCTCGGTAGGGACAACTACGAGCAGTACATC. The V gene is TRBV4-2, the J gene TRBJ2-5, with D possibly matching TRBD1 (6 bases). The tail of the sequence fits TRBJ2-7 better, so the J call may be wrong. Germline lookup yields CDR1 LGHNA and CDR2 YNFKEQ. The CDR3 consists of 15 residues.

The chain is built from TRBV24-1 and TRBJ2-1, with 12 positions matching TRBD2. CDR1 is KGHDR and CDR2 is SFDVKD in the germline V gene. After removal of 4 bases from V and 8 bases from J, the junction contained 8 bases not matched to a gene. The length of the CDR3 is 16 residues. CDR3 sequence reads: CATSDPGLAGRDEQFF. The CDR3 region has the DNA TGTGCCACCAGTGACCCTGGACTAGCGGGAAGGGATGAGCAGTTCTTC.

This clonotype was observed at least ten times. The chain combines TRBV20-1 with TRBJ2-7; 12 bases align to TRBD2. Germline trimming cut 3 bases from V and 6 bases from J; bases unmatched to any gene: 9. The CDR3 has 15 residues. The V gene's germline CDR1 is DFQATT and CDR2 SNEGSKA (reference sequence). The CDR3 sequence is CSARQQLAGGGEQYF. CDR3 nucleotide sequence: TGCAGTGCTAGGCAACAACTAGCGGGAGGCGGCGAGCAGTACTTC.

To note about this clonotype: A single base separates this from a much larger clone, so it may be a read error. The CDR3 DNA reads TGTGCCAGCAGCCCCGGGGGGCCAAACAATGAGCAGTACTTC. It codes for CASSPGGPNNEQYF. The chain recombines TRBV4-2 with TRBJ2-1; D possibly corresponds to TRBD2 (7 bases). The DNA end is more similar to TRBJ2-7, so the J call may be wrong. The CDR3 sequence is 14 residues long. CDR1 is LGHNA, CDR2 YNFKEQ, per germline.

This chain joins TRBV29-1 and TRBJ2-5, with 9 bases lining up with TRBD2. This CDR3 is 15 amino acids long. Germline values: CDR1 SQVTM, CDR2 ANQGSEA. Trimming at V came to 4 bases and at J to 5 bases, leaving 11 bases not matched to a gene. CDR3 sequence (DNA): TGCAGCGTTGGGTCTAGCGGGGCCCTCAGGGAGACCCAGTACTTC. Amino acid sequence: CSVGSSGALRETQYF.

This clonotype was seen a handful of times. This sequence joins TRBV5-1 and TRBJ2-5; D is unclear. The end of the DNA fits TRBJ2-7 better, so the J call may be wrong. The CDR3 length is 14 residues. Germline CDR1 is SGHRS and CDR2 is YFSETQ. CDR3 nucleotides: TGCGCCAGCAGAAGACTTGATAAAAAATACGAGCAGTACTTC. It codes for CASRRLDKKYEQYF.

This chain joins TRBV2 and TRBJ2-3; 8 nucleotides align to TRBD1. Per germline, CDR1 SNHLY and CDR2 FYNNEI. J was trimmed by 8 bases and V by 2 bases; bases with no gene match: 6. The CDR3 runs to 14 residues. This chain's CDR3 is CASSEQGALGTQYF. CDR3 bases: TGTGCCAGCAGTGAACAGGGGGCTCTGGGTACGCAGTATTTT.

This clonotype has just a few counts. CDR3 loop: CASTVAGGLDTQYF. CDR3 sequence (DNA): TGTGCCAGCACCGTAGCGGGAGGGTTAGATACGCAGTATTTT. V gene TRBV28 combines with J gene TRBJ2-3, with TRBD2 matching over 11 bases. Germline values: CDR1 MDHEN, CDR2 SYDVKM. V lost 7 bases, J lost 5 bases, and 5 bases stayed unmatched. The CDR3 extends over 14 amino acids.

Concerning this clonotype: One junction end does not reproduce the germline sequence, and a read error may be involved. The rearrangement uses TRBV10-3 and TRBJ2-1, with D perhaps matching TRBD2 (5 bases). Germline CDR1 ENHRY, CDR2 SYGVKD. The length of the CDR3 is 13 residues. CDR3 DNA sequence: TGTGCCATGTCTAGCCCTCGCAACAATGTGCAGTTCTTC. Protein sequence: CAMSSPRNNVQFF.

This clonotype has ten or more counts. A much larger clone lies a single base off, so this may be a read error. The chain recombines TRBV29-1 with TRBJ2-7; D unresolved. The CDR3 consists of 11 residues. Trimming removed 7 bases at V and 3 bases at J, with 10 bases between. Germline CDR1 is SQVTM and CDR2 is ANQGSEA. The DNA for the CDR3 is TGCAGCGGTACGAGCGACTACGAGCAGTACTTC. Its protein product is CSGTSDYEQYF.

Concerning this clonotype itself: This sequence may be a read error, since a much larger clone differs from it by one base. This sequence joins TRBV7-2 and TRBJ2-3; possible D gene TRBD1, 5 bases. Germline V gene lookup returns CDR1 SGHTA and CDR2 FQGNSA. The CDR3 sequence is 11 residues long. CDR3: CAGSSGDTQYF. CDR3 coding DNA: TGTGCCGGCAGCTCAGGGGATACGCAGTATTTT.

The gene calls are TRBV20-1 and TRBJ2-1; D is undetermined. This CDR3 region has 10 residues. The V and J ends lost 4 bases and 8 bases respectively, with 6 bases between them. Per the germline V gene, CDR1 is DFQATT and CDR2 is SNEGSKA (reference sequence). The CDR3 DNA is TGCAGTGCTAACCTCGATGAGCAGTTCTTC. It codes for CSANLDEQFF.

In nucleotides, the CDR3 is TGTGCCAGCAGCGGATTTAGCGGGGCCTCCTACAATGAGCAGTTCTTC. The encoded protein is CASSGFSGASYNEQFF. This chain links TRBV9 with TRBJ2-1; 8 nucleotides agree with TRBD2. The trim removed 3 bases at V and 0 bases at J, leaving 5 bases unmatched. The CDR3 contains 16 residues. Germline lookup yields CDR1 SGDLS and CDR2 YYNGEE.